The 2 T cell receptor beta chains listed next were all sequenced from one sample in a study of blood T cell repertoires in COVID-19. The table came from immunoSEQ multiplex PCR; TCRdb's copy has only in-frame clones and leaves some out. The sample lists roughly 200,000 clones, less than 90% seen once, with approximately 2.8% in the top ten. Sequenced input: PBMCs or T cells enriched from blood (not recorded which). These receptor sequences come from a woman aged 45-59 years in a cohort exposed to, infected with or recovered from COVID-19 (not recorded which).

The chain couples TRBV5-1 to TRBJ2-4; D might be TRBD1 (6 bases). V gave up 3 bases and J gave up 1 base, with 14 bases separating them. CDR1 and CDR2 from the germline V gene are SGHRS and YFSETQ. CDR3 size: 16 residues. CDR3 nucleotide sequence: TGCGCCAGCAGCTCCTCCTTCGACAGGGCCAAAAACATTCAGTACTTC. This encodes CASSSSFDRAKNIQYF.

The rearrangement joins TRBV14 to TRBJ2-5; possibly TRBD1 for D (7 bases). CDR3 size: 18 residues. The V gene's germline CDR1 is SGHDN and CDR2 FVKESK. The V gene lost 4 bases and the J gene lost 4 bases, with 25 bases spanning the gap. The CDR3 DNA reads as TGTGCCAGCAGCCCTTGGGCCCTCAAGGCAGGGGGGCGAGAGACCCAGTACTTC. It translates to CASSPWALKAGGRETQYF.